This TCR beta chain was sequenced for a study of CD8+ T cells in alopecia areata. This clone was detected only once. Reverse transcribed after extraction, RNA yielded cDNA as the sequencing template. TCRdb's copy holds only in-frame clones and misses some; the assay was immunoSEQ multiplex PCR. The sample yields some 200,000 clones, around 57% seen once. Described treatment: oral pan-JAK inhibitor, 5-10 mg twice daily. This receptor was identified in a human donor with alopecia areata. Sequenced material: CD4+ T cells sorted from blood, taken at week 4, from a patient treated with tofacitinib.

The CDR3 loop is CSVVGQGAQGANVLTF. CDR3 DNA: TGCAGCGTTGTTGGACAGGGGGCGCAGGGGGCCAACGTCCTGACTTTC. The chain uses TRBV29-1 and TRBJ2-6; TRBD1 agrees at 11 bases. Germline trimming cut 4 bases from V and 4 bases from J; bases unmatched to any gene: 6. Germline CDR1 SQVTM, CDR2 ANQGSEA. The CDR3 loop spans 16 amino acids. The full variable domain, its missing parts supplied by reference TRBV29-1 and TRBJ2-6, is SAVISQKPSRDICQRGTSLTIQCQVDSQVTMMFWYRQQPGQSLTLIATANQGSEATYESGFVIDKFPISRPNLTFSTLTVSNMSPEDSSIYLCSVVGQGAQGANVLTFGAGSRLTVL.